A single T cell receptor (beta chain) is shown here with its context. Its matching antigen is unknown. This specimen comes from a study of graft-versus-host responses after intestinal transplantation. Germline loops: CDR1 MDHEN, CDR2 SYDVKM. Trimming left V 4 bases short and J 10 bases short, with 7 bases between. The CDR3 length is 10 residues. The repertoire was sequenced with immunoSEQ multiplex PCR; TCRdb's copy has only in-frame clones and lacks some. The table includes some 130,000 clones, 80% to 95% detected once. Study conclusions and caveats: Graft-versus-host to host-versus-graft clonal ratios in allografts were high in patients with graft-donor T cell macrochimerism.

The sequence came from a human donor who received an intestinal transplant. This chain connects TRBV28 to TRBJ1-1; unclear D gene. The sample was unstimulated CD4+ T cells sorted from spleen or lymph node cells, taken before intestinal transplant. CDR3 DNA sequence: TGTGCCAGCAGTTACCAGAGAGCTTTCTTT. Amino acid sequence: CASSYQRAFF.